The rows below give T cell receptor beta chains drawn from one sample of a study of patients and donors after allogeneic stem cell transplantation. TCRdb redid the calling of the RT-PCR reads with MiXCR, one entry per CDR3 protein. The data hold about 150,000 distinct CDR3 sequences, with roughly 22% observed a single time. The material sequenced was blood, either unsorted or a sorted T cell fraction (not recorded which). Source of these receptors: a human donor who was either an allogeneic HSCT recipient or a stem cell or donor lymphocyte infusion donor (not recorded which). It is not recorded whose cells these are; they may come from a transplant donor. The CDR3 runs from the conserved cysteine through the conserved F or W. The D gene is left open where the match is weak. Only some rows state a clone size, as once, few, many or a class for expanded clones.

.	few	TRBJ2-1	14	TRBV6-5	TGTGCCAGCAGAGGCAAAATCTCGGTCAATGAGCAGTTCTTC	CASRGKISVNEQFF
TRBD1	.	TRBJ1-6	15	TRBV5-5	TGTGCCAGCAGCTTGGGGACAGGGCGTAATTCACCCCTCCACTTT	CASSLGTGRNSPLHF
TRBD1	.	TRBJ1-5	14	TRBV20-1	TGCAGTGCTAGGACAGGGTTGTTCAATCAGCCCCAGCATTTT	CSARTGLFNQPQHF
.	.	TRBJ2-7	13	TRBV21-1	TGTGCCAGCATTGAGACGGGCAGCTACGAGCAGTACTTC	CASIETGSYEQYF
TRBD1	.	TRBJ1-1	23	TRBV10-3	TGTGCCATCAGTGTCAGTGGTTCCGGGACAGGGGCGTTCCAGGGCTTGCGGAACACTGAAGCTTTCTTT	CAISVSGSGTGAFQGLRNTEAFF
.	.	TRBJ2-1	10	TRBV5-5	TGTGCCAGCAGCTTTAACAGGGAAACCTTC	CASSFNRETF
TRBD1	.	TRBJ2-6	18	TRBV29-1	TGCAGCGTTTCTCAAGGGGGACAGAGCAGCTCTGGGGCCAACGTCCTGACTTTC	CSVSQGGQSSSGANVLTF
.	.	TRBJ2-2	15	TRBV28	TGTGCCAGCAGTTCGCCCGGACAGAACACCGGGGAGCTGTTTTTT	CASSSPGQNTGELFF
.	.	TRBJ2-6	20	TRBV3-1	TGTGCCAGCATAATATTGGGACACTACCTGGTATTGTCTGGGGCCAACGTCCTGACTTTC	CASIILGHYLVLSGANVLTF
.	.	TRBJ2-7	13	TRBV7-7	TGTGCTAGCAGCTTAATGAGAGGGGACGAGCAGTACTTC	CASSLMRGDEQYF
TRBD1	.	TRBJ1-2	17	TRBV28	TGTGCCAGCAGACCCCAAATCGGGACAGGGATGAGCTATGGCTACACCTTC	CASRPQIGTGMSYGYTF
TRBD1	.	TRBJ2-3	15	TRBV5-1	TGCGCCAGCAGGAACGACAGGGTCCTCTCAGATACGCAGTATTTT	CASRNDRVLSDTQYF
TRBD1	few	TRBJ2-5	15	TRBV5-1	TGCGCCAGCAGCTTGGAGGACAGGGTGGGGGAGACCCAGTACTTC	CASSLEDRVGETQYF
TRBD1	.	TRBJ2-7	15	TRBV2	TGTGCCAGCAGGGACGTCGGGACAGCCTCCTACGAGCAGTACTTC	CASRDVGTASYEQYF
.	.	TRBJ1-1	13	TRBV28	TGTGCCGGTATGGAAGTTGGTCGGACTGAAGCTTTCTTT	CAGMEVGRTEAFF
.	once	TRBJ2-4	16	TRBV5-6	TGTGCCAGCAGCTCGGAGGGCGAACTAGGCGAAAACATTCAGTACTTC	CASSSEGELGENIQYF
TRBD1	many	TRBJ1-5	15	TRBV12-3/TRBV12-4	TGTGCCAGCAGTTTAGGACAGGGGCTCGGTCAGCCCCAGCATTTT	CASSLGQGLGQPQHF
.	.	TRBJ1-2	13	TRBV6-5	TGTGCCAGCAGTTGGGACGTTAACTATGGCTACACCTTC	CASSWDVNYGYTF
.	.	TRBJ1-2	16	TRBV6-6	TGTGCCAGCAGTCAACTACGGGCCTGGGGCGGGTATGGCTACACCTTC	CASSQLRAWGGYGYTF
.	few	TRBJ1-4	15	TRBV6-5	TGTGCCAGCAGTAAATTTGGGGCAGGGAATGAAAAACTGTTTTTT	CASSKFGAGNEKLFF
TRBD1	many	TRBJ1-2	15	TRBV9	TGTGCCAGCAGCGTAGCTGGACAGGCTAACTATGGCTACACCTTC	CASSVAGQANYGYTF
.	.	TRBJ2-4	12	TRBV5-1	TGCGCCAGCAGCTTGGAACAGGACATTCAGTACTTC	CASSLEQDIQYF
.	few	TRBJ1-6	13	TRBV27	TGTGCCAGCAGTACCCAGAGTAATTCACCCCTCCACTTT	CASSTQSNSPLHF
.	many	TRBJ1-4	14	TRBV3-1	TGTGCCAGCAGCCAAGGTGACAGTAATGAAAAACTGTTTTTT	CASSQGDSNEKLFF
TRBD1	.	TRBJ2-7	15	TRBV5-1	TGCGCCAGCACCTACGACAGGGCCACTATCTACGAGCAGTACTTC	CASTYDRATIYEQYF
.	.	TRBJ2-5	15	TRBV2	TGTGCCAGCAGTGAAGCGGTGGAGCTACAAGAGACCCAGTACTTC	CASSEAVELQETQYF
.	few	TRBJ2-5	15	TRBV6-5	TGTGCCAGCAGCTTCGGAGTGGGGTTGCAAGAGACCCAGTACTTC	CASSFGVGLQETQYF
.	.	TRBJ2-3	14	TRBV20-1	TGCAGTGCTACGGACGGGGCCGTCACAGATACGCAGTATTTT	CSATDGAVTDTQYF
TRBD1	few	TRBJ1-1	15	TRBV20-1	TGCAGTGCTACGCGGGACAGCCCAATGAACACTGAAGCTTTCTTT	CSATRDSPMNTEAFF